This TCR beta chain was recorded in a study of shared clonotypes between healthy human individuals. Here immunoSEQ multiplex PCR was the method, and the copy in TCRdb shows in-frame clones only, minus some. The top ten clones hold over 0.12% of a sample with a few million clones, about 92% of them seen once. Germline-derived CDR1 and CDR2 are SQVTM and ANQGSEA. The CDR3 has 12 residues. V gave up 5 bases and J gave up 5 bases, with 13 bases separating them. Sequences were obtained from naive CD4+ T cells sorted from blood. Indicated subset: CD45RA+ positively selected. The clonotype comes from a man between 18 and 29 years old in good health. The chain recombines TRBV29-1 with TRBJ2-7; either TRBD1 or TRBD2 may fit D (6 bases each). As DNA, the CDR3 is TGCAGCGTTTACGGGGGCCCGGACGAGCAGTACTTC. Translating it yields CSVYGGPDEQYF.